What follows describes a single TCR beta chain. This sample was included in a study of blood T cell repertoires in COVID-19. This CDR3 is 14 amino acids long. CDR1 is SGDLS and CDR2 is YYNGEE in the germline V gene. The V and J ends lost 4 bases and 1 base respectively, with 9 bases between them. Only in-frame clones appear in the TCRdb table, and some are missing; sequencing was by immunoSEQ multiplex PCR. The sample consists of tens of thousands of clones, about nine tenths of them appearing once. This TCR came from a man in his 70s with acute or convalescent COVID-19. Sequencing input: peripheral blood. The V call is TRBV9, the J call TRBJ1-3; D gene unclear. The CDR3: CASSSSSSGNTIYF. The CDR3 DNA is TGTGCCAGCAGCTCGAGTAGTTCTGGAAACACCATATATTTT.